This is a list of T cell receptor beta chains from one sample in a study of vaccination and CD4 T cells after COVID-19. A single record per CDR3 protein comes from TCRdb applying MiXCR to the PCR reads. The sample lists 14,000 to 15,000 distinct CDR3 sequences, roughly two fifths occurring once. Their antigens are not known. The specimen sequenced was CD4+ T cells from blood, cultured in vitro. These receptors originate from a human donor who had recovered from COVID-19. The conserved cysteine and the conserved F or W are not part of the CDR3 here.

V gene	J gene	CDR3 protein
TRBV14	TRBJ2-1	ASSQDGQRRF
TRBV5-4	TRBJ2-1	ASSSEPGTRNEQF
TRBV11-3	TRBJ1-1	ASSMTGWDTEAF
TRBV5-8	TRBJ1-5	ASSLGAYSNQPQH
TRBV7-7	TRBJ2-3	ASSSAQLASTDTQY
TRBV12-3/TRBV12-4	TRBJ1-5	ASSFRGAGNQPQH
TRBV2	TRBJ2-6	ASKSISRGSGANVLT
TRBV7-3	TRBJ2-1	ASSQTGLAGVDEQF
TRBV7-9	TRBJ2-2	ASSKRADSHTGELF
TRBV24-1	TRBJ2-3	ATSVSPLDTQY
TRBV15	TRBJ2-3	ATSRERERDTQY
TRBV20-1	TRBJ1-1	SARQAGGRETEAF
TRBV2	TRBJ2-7	ASSEGVRIYEQY
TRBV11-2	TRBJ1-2	ASSDRDRANYGYT
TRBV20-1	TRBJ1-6	SAGGGLGSYNSPLH
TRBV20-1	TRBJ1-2	SAPLMGQENYGYT
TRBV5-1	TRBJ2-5	ASSRDSQQETQY
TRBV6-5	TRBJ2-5	ASSYRVVAGVETQY
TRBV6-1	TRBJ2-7	ASSETGVVEQY
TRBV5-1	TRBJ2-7	ASNPDTNSYEQY
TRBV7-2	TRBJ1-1	ASSLDLAGRMNTEAF
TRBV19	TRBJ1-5	ASNPAGAHNQPQH
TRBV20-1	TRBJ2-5	SVRPTGKETQY
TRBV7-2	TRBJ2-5	ASSLPPGAQY
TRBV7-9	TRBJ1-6	ASSLGQGFYNSPLH
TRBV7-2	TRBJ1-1	ASSRGPPTEAF
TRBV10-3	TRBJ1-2	AISEDPSYGYT
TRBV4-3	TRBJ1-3	ASSQAAGSGNTIY
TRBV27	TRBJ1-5	ASSLRSPGQNNQPQH
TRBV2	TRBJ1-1	ASRSQGGVDEAF
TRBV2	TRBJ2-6	ASSPFSRGRSMGANVLT
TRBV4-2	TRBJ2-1	ASSPAGQGDNEQF
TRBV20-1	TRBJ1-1	SARDRAITEAF
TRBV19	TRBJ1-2	ASSIVGQRGVGYT
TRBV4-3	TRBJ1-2	ASSQGELYDGYT
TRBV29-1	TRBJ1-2	SVSDGNYGYT
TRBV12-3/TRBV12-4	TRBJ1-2	ASSLSTGGYT
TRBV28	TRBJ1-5	ASRYENQPQH
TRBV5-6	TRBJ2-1	ASSPEGGSYNEQF
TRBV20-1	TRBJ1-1	SASPPGNTEAF
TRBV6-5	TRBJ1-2	ASSYSSGGTGYT
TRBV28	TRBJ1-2	ASSLGGLGYGYT
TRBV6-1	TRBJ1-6	ASSPQGFTYNSPLH